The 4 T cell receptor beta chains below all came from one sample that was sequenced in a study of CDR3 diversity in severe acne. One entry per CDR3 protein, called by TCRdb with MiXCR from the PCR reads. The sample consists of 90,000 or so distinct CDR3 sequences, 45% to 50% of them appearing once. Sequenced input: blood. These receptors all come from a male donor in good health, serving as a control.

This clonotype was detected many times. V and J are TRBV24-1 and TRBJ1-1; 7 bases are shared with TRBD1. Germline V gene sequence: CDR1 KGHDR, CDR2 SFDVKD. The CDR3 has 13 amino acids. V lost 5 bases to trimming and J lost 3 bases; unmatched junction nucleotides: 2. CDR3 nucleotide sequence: TGTGCCACCAGTGGGGGACAGCACACTGAAGCTTTCTTT. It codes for CATSGGQHTEAFF.

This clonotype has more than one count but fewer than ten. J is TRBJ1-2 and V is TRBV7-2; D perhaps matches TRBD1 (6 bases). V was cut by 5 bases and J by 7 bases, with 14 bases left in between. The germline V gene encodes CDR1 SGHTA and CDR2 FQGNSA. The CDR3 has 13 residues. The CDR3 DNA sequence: TGTGCCAGCAGCCCCTACAGGGCGAGTGGCTACACCTTC. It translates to CASSPYRASGYTF.

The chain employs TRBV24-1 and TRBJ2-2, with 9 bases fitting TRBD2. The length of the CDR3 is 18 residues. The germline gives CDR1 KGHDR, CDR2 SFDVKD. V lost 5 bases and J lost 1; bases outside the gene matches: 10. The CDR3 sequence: CATSAKWQTSGNTGELFF. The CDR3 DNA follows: TGTGCCACCAGTGCTAAATGGCAGACTAGCGGGAACACCGGGGAGCTGTTTTTT.

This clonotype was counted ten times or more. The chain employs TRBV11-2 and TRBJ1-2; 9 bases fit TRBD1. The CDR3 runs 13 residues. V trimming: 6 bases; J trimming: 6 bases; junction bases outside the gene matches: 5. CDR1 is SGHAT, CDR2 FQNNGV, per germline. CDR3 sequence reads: CASSNRGLDGYTF. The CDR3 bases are TGTGCCAGCAGTAACAGGGGGCTGGATGGCTACACCTTC.